This TCR beta chain was captured in a study of blood T cell repertoires in COVID-19. The CDR3 runs to 13 residues. CDR1 is WSHSY and CDR2 is SAAADI in the germline V gene. V was clipped by 6 bases and J by 2 bases; unmatched bases: 1. This table comes from immunoSEQ multiplex PCR, and its TCRdb copy is limited to in-frame clones, with some not included. The sample lists around 70,000 clones, about nine tenths occurring once. The sample comprised peripheral blood. This TCR came from a human donor in a cohort sampled during active COVID-19. The V gene is TRBV10-2, the J gene TRBJ2-1, with 7 bases fitting TRBD2. The CDR3 DNA is TGCGCCAGCAGCGGGACTACCTACAATGAGCAGTTCTTC. Residues: CASSGTTYNEQFF.